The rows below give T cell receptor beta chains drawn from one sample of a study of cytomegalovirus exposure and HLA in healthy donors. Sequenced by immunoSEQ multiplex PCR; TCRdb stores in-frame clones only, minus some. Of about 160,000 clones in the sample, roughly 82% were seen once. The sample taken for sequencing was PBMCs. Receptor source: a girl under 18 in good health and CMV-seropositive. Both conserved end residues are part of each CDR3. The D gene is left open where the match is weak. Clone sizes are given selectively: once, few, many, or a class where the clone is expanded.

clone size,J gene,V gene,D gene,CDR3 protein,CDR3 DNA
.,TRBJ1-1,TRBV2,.,CANQDRGFQMNTEAFF,TGTGCCAACCAAGATAGGGGGTTTCAGATGAACACTGAAGCTTTCTTT
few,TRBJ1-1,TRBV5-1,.,CASSWRGGTEAFF,TGCGCCAGCAGCTGGCGAGGGGGCACTGAAGCTTTCTTT
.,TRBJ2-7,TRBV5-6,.,CASSLGTTYEQYF,TGTGCCAGCAGCTTGGGCACTACCTACGAGCAGTACTTC
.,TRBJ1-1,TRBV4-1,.,CASSQDRRGLMNTEAFF,TGCGCCAGCAGCCAAGATCGCCGGGGACTAATGAACACTGAAGCTTTCTTT
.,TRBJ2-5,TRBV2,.,CASSRNSPRETQYF,TGTGCCAGCAGCCGAAATAGTCCTCGGGAGACCCAGTACTTC
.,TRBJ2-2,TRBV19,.,CASSIGGADTGELFF,TGTGCCAGTAGTATTGGGGGGGCAGATACCGGGGAGCTGTTTTTT
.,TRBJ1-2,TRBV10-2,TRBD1,CASSEQGNYGYTF,TGCGCCAGCAGTGAACAGGGGAACTATGGCTACACCTTC
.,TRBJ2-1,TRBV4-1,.,CASSQEGSPTSNEQFF,TGCGCCAGCAGCCAAGAAGGGTCCCCGACTAGTAATGAGCAGTTCTTC
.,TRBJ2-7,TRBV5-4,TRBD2,CASSLALADYEQYF,TGTGCCAGCAGCTTGGCACTAGCGGACTACGAGCAGTACTTC
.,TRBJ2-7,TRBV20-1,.,CSVPVAIEQYF,TGCAGTGTCCCCGTCGCGATCGAGCAGTACTTC
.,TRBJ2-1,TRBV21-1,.,CASSGSTEYNEQFF,TGTGCCAGCAGCGGGTCGACTGAGTACAATGAGCAGTTCTTC
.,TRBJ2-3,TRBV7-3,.,CASSQGGGADTQYF,TGTGCCAGCAGCCAGGGGGGCGGTGCAGATACGCAGTATTTT
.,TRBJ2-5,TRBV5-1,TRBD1,CASSKGQTQETQYF,TGCGCCAGCAGCAAGGGACAGACCCAAGAGACCCAGTACTTC
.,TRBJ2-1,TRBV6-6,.,CASSYKPPGQGNEQFF,TGTGCCAGCAGTTATAAACCTCCGGGACAAGGCAATGAGCAGTTCTTC
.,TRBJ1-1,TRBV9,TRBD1,CASSAGTGSTEAFF,TGTGCCAGCAGCGCCGGGACAGGGAGCACTGAAGCTTTCTTT
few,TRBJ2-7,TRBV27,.,CASSLFWAGATYEQYF,TGTGCCAGCAGTTTATTTTGGGCGGGGGCCACCTACGAGCAGTACTTC
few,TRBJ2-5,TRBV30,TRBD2,CAWSSGTSAGETQYF,TGTGCCTGGAGTTCAGGGACTAGCGCTGGGGAGACCCAGTACTTC
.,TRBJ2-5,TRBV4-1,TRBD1,CASSRVQGPETQYF,TGCGCCAGCAGCCGAGTACAGGGGCCAGAGACCCAGTACTTC
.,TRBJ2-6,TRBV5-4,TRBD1,CASSPDRAGANVLTF,TGTGCCAGCAGCCCCGACAGGGCTGGGGCCAACGTCCTGACTTTC
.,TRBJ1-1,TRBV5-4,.,CASSLLQGPSAVNTEAFF,TGTGCCAGCAGCTTACTTCAGGGGCCCTCCGCGGTGAACACTGAAGCTTTCTTT
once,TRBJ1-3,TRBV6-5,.,CASAGSGNTIYF,TGTGCCAGCGCGGGTTCTGGAAACACCATATATTTT
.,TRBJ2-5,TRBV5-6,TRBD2,CASSLVSGEETQYF,TGTGCCAGCAGCTTGGTTAGCGGGGAAGAGACCCAGTACTTC
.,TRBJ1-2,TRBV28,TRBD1,CASSLSPGQGARGYTF,TGTGCCAGCAGTTTATCCCCGGGACAGGGGGCGCGTGGCTACACCTTC
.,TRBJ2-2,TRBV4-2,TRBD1,CASSQVTGSGELFF,TGTGCCAGCAGCCAGGTGACAGGGTCCGGGGAGCTGTTTTTT
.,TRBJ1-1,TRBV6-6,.,CASQGLGRNTEAFF,TGTGCCAGCCAGGGTTTGGGTCGGAACACTGAAGCTTTCTTT
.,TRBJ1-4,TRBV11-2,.,CASSLWSGSDEKLFF,TGTGCCAGCAGCTTATGGTCAGGCTCTGATGAAAAACTGTTTTTT
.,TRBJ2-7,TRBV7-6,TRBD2,CASSLRESSGASSYEQYF,TGTGCCAGCAGCTTAAGGGAGTCTAGCGGAGCAAGCTCCTACGAGCAGTACTTC
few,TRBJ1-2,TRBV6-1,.,CASSGGDRTYGYTF,TGTGCCAGCAGTGGAGGCGACAGGACCTATGGCTACACCTTC
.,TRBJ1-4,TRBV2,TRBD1,CAGSGTGGGKLFF,TGTGCCGGCTCCGGGACAGGGGGAGGAAAACTGTTTTTT
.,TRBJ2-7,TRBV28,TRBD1,CASSFPGQGAGEQYF,TGTGCCAGCAGTTTCCCGGGACAGGGGGCAGGCGAGCAGTACTTC
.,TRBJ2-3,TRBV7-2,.,CASSFGGAWGDTQYF,TGTGCCAGCAGCTTTGGTGGGGCTTGGGGAGATACGCAGTATTTT
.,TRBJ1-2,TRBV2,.,CASILGGRTNYGYTF,TGTGCCAGCATCCTCGGAGGAAGGACTAACTATGGCTACACCTTC
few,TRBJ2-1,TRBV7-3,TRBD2,CASSPHLAGDNEQFF,TGTGCCAGCAGCCCACATCTAGCGGGGGACAATGAGCAGTTCTTC
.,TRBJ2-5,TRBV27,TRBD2,CASSPSGTSGETQYF,TGTGCCAGCAGTCCGTCCGGGACTAGCGGAGAGACCCAGTACTTC
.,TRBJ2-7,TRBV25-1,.,CASSDDKSSYEQYF,TGTGCCAGCAGTGACGATAAGAGCTCCTACGAGCAGTACTTC
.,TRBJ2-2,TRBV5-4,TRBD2,CASGTSGPTGELFF,TGTGCCAGCGGGACTAGCGGTCCTACCGGGGAGCTGTTTTTT
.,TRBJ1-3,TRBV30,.,CAWRQGNTIYF,TGTGCCTGGAGACAGGGAAACACCATATATTTT
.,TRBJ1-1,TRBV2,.,CASQLGMNTEAFF,TGTGCCAGCCAATTGGGCATGAACACTGAAGCTTTCTTT
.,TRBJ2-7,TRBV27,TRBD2,CASSLSVLAVTYEQYF,TGTGCCAGCAGTTTATCGGTTCTAGCGGTGACCTACGAGCAGTACTTC
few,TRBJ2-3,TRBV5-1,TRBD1,CASSMGQGADTQYF,TGCGCCAGCAGCATGGGACAGGGGGCAGATACGCAGTATTTT
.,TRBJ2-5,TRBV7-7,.,CASSLEWRETQYF,TGTGCTAGCAGCTTAGAATGGCGGGAGACCCAGTACTTC
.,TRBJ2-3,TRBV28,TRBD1,CASRIAWTGGTDTQYF,TGTGCCAGCAGAATCGCCTGGACAGGGGGCACAGATACGCAGTATTTT
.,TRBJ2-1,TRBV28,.,CASSFWESEQFF,TGTGCCAGCAGTTTTTGGGAGAGTGAGCAGTTCTTC
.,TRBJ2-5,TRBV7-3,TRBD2,CASSQGLAGGQETQYF,TGTGCCAGCAGCCAGGGACTAGCGGGGGGGCAGGAGACCCAGTACTTC
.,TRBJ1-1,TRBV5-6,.,CASSLGGSTGNTEAFF,TGTGCCAGCAGCTTGGGGGGATCAACAGGGAACACTGAAGCTTTCTTT
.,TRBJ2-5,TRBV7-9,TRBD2,CASSWASGLQETQYF,TGTGCCAGCAGCTGGGCTAGCGGGTTACAAGAGACCCAGTACTTC
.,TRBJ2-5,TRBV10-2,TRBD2,CAVLNSGRAPETQYF,TGCGCCGTCTTGAATAGCGGGAGGGCCCCGGAGACCCAGTACTTC
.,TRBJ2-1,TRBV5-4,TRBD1,CASSSNRDRGYNEQFF,TGTGCCAGCAGCTCGAACCGGGACAGGGGCTACAATGAGCAGTTCTTC
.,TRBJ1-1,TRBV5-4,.,CASSATGGAAEAFF,TGTGCCAGCAGCGCGACCGGGGGGGCCGCTGAAGCTTTCTTT
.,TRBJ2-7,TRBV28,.,CASSPTRVPKNPYEQYF,TGTGCCAGCAGTCCAACCCGGGTCCCCAAAAATCCCTACGAGCAGTACTTC
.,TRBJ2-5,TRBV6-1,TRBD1,CASSEARGRAETQYF,TGTGCCAGCAGTGAGGCCAGGGGGCGTGCGGAGACCCAGTACTTC
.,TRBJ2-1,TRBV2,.,CASSEGLEKDNEQFF,TGTGCCAGCAGTGAAGGGCTAGAGAAAGACAATGAGCAGTTCTTC